The clone carrying this T cell receptor beta chain was seen a handful of times. Its antigen is undetermined. Using immunoSEQ multiplex PCR, the repertoire was profiled, and TCRdb retains in-frame clones only, with some absent. In the table there are 90,000 to 110,000 clones, approximately 87% of which are singletons. V dropped 4 bases and J dropped 6; count of bases not matched to a gene: 11. Germline CDR1 LNHDA, CDR2 SQIVND (reference sequence). This CDR3 contains 16 residues. The data derive from a study of T cell responses to AZD1222 COVID-19 vaccine. Findings of the study overall: Only five to seven individuals given AZD1222 were seropositive at baseline. None of the repertoires were sampled until the peak T cell response had passed. Spike as a whole was targeted by vaccine-associated CD4 TCRs, dominant at 160-218 and 743-854.

Samples with a second dose at about 4 or about 12 weeks were pooled together. Sequences were derived from peripheral blood, sampled 28 days after the second AZD1222 dose. The TCR sequence derives from an adult who received the AZD1222 COVID-19 vaccine. The V call is TRBV19, the J call TRBJ2-1; 8 bases agree with TRBD1. The CDR3 DNA follows: TGTGCCAGTAGTAGCAATGGACAGGGAGCCGGCAATGAGCAGTTCTTC. Translating it yields CASSSNGQGAGNEQFF. Based on the CDR3 plus reference TRBV19 and TRBJ2-1, the full variable domain is DGGITQSPKYLFRKEGQNVTLSCEQNLNHDAMYWYRQDPGQGLRLIYYSQIVNDFQKGDIAEGYSVSREKKESFPLTVTSAQKNPTAFYLCASSSNGQGAGNEQFFGPGTRLTVL.